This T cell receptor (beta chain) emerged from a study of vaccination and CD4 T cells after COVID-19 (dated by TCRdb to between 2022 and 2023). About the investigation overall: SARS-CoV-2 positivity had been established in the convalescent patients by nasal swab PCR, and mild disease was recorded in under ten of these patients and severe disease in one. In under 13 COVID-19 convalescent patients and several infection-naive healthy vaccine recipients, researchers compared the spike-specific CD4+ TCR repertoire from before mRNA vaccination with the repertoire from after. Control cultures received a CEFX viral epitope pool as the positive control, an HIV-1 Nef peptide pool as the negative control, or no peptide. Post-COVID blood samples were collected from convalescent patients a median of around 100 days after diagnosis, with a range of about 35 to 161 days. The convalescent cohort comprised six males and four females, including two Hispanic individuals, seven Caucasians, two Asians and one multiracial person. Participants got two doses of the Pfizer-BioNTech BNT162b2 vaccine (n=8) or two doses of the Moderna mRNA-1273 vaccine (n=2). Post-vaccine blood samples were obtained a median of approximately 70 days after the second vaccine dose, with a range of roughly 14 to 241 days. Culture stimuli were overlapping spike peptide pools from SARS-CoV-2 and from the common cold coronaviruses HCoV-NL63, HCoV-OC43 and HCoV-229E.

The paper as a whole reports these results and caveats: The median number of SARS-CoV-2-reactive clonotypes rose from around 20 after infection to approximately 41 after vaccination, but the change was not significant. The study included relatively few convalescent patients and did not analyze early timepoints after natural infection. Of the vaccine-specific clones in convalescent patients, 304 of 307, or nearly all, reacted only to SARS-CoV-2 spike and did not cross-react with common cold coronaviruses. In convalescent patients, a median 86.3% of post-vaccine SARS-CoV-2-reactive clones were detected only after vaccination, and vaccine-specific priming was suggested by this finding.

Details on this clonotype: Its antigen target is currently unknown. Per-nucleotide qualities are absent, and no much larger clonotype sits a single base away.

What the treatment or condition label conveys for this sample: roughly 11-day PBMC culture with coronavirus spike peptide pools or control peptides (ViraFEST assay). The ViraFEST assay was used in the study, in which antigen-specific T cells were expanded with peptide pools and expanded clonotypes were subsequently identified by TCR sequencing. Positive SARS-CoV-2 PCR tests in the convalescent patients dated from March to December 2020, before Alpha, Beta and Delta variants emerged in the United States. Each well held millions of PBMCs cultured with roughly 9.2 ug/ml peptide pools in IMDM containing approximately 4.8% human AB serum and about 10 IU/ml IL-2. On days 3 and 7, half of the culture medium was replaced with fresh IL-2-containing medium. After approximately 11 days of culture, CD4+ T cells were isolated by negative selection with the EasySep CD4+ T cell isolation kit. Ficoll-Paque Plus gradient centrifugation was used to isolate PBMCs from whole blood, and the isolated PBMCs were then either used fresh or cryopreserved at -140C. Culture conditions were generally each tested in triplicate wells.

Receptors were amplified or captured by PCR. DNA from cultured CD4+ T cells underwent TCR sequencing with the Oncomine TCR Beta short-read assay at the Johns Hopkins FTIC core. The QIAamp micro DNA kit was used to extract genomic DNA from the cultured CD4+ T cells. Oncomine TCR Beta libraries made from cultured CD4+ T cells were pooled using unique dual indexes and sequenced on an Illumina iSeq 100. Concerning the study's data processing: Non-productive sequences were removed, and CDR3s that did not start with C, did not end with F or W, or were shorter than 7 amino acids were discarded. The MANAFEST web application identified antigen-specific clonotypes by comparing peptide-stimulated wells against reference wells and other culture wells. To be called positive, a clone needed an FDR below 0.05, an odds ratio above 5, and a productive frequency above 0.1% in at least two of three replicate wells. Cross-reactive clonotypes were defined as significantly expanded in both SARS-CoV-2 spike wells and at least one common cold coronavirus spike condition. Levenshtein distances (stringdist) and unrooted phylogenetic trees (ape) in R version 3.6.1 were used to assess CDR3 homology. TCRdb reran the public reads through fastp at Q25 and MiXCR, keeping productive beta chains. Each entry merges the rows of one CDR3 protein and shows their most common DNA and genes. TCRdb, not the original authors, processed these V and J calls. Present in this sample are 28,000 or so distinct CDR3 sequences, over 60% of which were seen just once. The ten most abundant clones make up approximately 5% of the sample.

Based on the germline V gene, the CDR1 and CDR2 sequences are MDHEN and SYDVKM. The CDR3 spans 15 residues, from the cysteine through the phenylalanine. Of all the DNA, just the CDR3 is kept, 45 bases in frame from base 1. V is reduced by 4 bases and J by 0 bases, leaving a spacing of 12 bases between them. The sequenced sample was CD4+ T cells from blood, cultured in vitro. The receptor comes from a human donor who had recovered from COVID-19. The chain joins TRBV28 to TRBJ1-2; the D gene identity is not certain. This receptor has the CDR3 CASSSPLGTNYGYTF. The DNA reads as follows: TGTGCCAGCAGTTCCCCCCTTGGGACTAACTATGGCTACACCTTC.